The source of this TCR beta chain is a study of blood T cell repertoires in COVID-19. Turning to the study itself: Samples of COVID-19 (acute and convalescent) were obtained from the United States, Italy and Spain. T cells, B-cell-depleted T cells, or PBMCs supplied cDNA or gDNA.

As handled by the study authors: Quantification of nucleated cells was approximated via reference gene primer amplification. TCRdb's table, derived via immunoSEQ multiplex PCR, lists solely in-frame clones and lacks some. D and trimming were read from the DNA, whereas the V and J calls and clone size are those reported in that table. Found here are fewer than 300,000 clones, around nine tenths of them singletons; the top ten hold around 0.99%. The sample consisted of peripheral blood. The receptor's source is a middle-aged woman who had recovered from COVID-19.

Written as DNA, the CDR3 is TGTGCCAGCACTCGACTAGCGGGTAGTCACACCGGGGAGCTGTTTTTT. Translating it yields CASTRLAGSHTGELFF. This rearrangement joins TRBV2 to TRBJ2-2; the match to TRBD2 covers 10 bases. The CDR3 length is 16 residues. Germline CDR1 reads SNHLY; CDR2 reads FYNNEI. Trimming removed 7 bases from V and 3 bases from J; junction bases left unmatched: 8.